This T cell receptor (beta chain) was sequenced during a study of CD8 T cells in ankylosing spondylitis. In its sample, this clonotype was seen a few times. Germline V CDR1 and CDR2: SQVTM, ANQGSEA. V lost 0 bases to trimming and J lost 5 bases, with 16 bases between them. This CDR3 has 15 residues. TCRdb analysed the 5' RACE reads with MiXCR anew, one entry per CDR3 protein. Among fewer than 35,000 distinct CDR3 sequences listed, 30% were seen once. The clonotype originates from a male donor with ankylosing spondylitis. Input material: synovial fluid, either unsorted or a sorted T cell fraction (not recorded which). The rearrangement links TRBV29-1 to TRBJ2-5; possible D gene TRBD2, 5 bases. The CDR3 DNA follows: TGCAGCGTTGAAGATCAGTCAAAGCCGGGGGAGACCCAGTACTTC. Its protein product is CSVEDQSKPGETQYF.